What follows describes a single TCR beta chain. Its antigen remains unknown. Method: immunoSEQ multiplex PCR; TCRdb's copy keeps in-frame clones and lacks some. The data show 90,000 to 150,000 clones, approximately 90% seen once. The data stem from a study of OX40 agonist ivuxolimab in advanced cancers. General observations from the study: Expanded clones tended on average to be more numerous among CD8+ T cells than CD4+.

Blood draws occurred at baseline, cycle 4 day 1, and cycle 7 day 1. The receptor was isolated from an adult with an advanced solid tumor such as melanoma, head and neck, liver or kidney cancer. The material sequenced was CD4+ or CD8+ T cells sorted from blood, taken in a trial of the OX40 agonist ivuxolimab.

CDR3 in amino acids: CASSPTGGEAFF. CDR3 DNA sequence: TGTGCCAGCAGTCCAACAGGGGGTGAAGCTTTCTTT. The J gene is TRBJ1-1, the V gene TRBV28, with 8 bases that match TRBD1. The germline gives CDR1 MDHEN, CDR2 SYDVKM. CDR3 size: 12 residues. The ends lost 5 bases at V and 7 bases at J; junction bases unmatched: 3.